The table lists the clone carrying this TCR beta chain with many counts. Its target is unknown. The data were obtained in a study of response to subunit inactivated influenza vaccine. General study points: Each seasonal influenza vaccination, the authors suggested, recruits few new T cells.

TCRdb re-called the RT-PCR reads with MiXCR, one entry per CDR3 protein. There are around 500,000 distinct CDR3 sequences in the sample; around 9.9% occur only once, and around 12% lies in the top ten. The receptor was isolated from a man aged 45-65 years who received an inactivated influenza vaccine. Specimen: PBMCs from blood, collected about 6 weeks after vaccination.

The DNA of the CDR3 is TGCAGCGTTGAAACTGCCAGGGATCACGAGCAGTACTTC. The encoded protein is CSVETARDHEQYF. This chain connects TRBV29-1 to TRBJ2-7; tentatively, D is TRBD1 (5 bases). Looked up from germline, CDR1 is SQVTM and CDR2 is ANQGSEA. This CDR3 is built from 13 residues. V shed 2 bases and J shed 5 bases, with 13 bases lying between them.